This T cell receptor beta chain comes out of a study of early T cells in non-severe SARS-CoV-2 infection. In the study overall: RNA in bulk from unsorted whole blood was sequenced, and chains were unpaired.

In its sample, this clonotype was seen a few times. CDR3 length: 17 residues. Trimming removed 4 bases from V and 7 bases from J, with 23 bases in between. As part of library construction, unique molecular identifiers were attached to individual cDNA molecules. TCRdb re-called the 5' RACE reads with MiXCR, one entry per CDR3 protein. Among 85,000 to 100,000 distinct CDR3 sequences, 16% were seen once, and the ten largest hold approximately 5.1%. The genes are TRBV12-3 or TRBV12-4 and TRBJ2-1; D call uncertain. The specimen was whole blood, collected at baseline. The receptor was derived from an adult who was a healthcare worker with PCR-confirmed SARS-CoV-2 infection or an uninfected control (not recorded which). This CDR3 reads CASSSISGFSLLNEQFF. The CDR3 region has the DNA TGTGCCAGCAGTTCCATCTCGGGTTTCTCACTTCTGAATGAGCAGTTCTTC.